Shown below are 30 T cell receptor beta chains from a single sample sequenced in a study of blood T cells in healthy people across ages. A second about 6 to 12 cycle PCR used barcoded and J-beta primers. TCRdb re-called the 5' RACE reads through MiXCR, storing one row per CDR3 protein. The data hold 750,000 to 850,000 distinct CDR3 sequences, with 20% to 25% observed a single time. Another study also made use of these data, one on T cells of mothers and their children.

Input material: blood. These receptors all come from a boy between 10 and 17 years old in good health.

CDR3 residues: CASSGRDLGLWETIGYTF. CDR3 sequence (DNA): TGTGCCAGCAGTGGGCGGGATCTAGGATTATGGGAAACTATCGGCTACACCTTC. The chain uses TRBV25-1 and TRBJ1-2; no firm D call. Germline CDR1 MGHDK, CDR2 SYGVNS. CDR3 length: 18 amino acids. Deletions cut 4 bases from V and 8 bases from J, with 29 bases between.

The table lists this clonotype with a few counts. The chain uses TRBV5-1 and TRBJ2-5; 7 bases are shared with TRBD2. Germline CDR1 is SGHRS and CDR2 is YFSETQ. Germline trimming cut 4 bases from V and 2 bases from J; bases unmatched to any gene: 5. This CDR3 contains 14 residues. CDR3: CASSTGLTQETQYF. The CDR3 coding sequence is TGCGCCAGCAGCACGGGACTAACTCAAGAGACCCAGTACTTC.

This sequence joins TRBV6-4 and TRBJ2-2; 7 bases map to TRBD2. This CDR3 is 15 amino acids long. The V gene's germline CDR1 is MRHNA and CDR2 SNTAGT. With 4 bases clipped from V and 5 bases from J, the junction kept 7 bases outside the gene matches. CDR3 bases: TGTGCCAGCAGTGTAAAGGCGGGAGAAACCGGGGAGCTGTTTTTT. Translation: CASSVKAGETGELFF.

This chain joins TRBV20-1 and TRBJ2-5; D is perhaps TRBD1 (6 bases). The length of the CDR3 is 15 residues. Trimming removed 3 bases at V and 4 bases at J, with 18 bases between. Looked up from germline, CDR1 is DFQATT and CDR2 is SNEGSKA (reference sequence). CDR3 in DNA: TGCAGTGCTAGTATACAGGGCGGTCGGGGAGAGACCCAGTACTTC. It specifies CSASIQGGRGETQYF.

This clonotype was recorded a few times. The chain couples TRBV14 to TRBJ2-3, with no clear D. Germline lookup yields CDR1 SGHDN and CDR2 FVKESK. Trimming took 4 bases from V and 1 from J, leaving 15 bases between them. The CDR3 sequence is 16 residues long. CDR3 sequence reads: CASSPVQIWGTDTQYF. CDR3 in DNA: TGTGCCAGCAGCCCAGTCCAAATCTGGGGCACAGATACGCAGTATTTT.

The V and J genes are TRBV6-2 or TRBV6-3 and TRBJ2-3, with D unclear. This CDR3 comprises 11 residues. Trimming shortened V by 7 bases and J by 7 bases, and 9 bases separated the two germline ends. Per germline, CDR1 MNHEY and CDR2 SVGEGT. CDR3 residues: CASTQAYTQYF. CDR3 nucleotides: TGTGCCAGCACCCAGGCCTATACGCAGTATTTT.

This clonotype has only a few counts. The V call is TRBV14, the J call TRBJ2-1; no firm D call. V was trimmed by 2 bases and J by 2 bases, leaving 1 base between them. The CDR3 runs 12 residues. CDR1 is SGHDN and CDR2 is FVKESK in the germline V gene. The chain's CDR3 is CASSQTYNEQFF. CDR3 bases: TGTGCCAGCAGCCAAACCTACAATGAGCAGTTCTTC. Drawing the rest from reference TRBV14 and TRBJ2-1, the complete variable domain is EAGVTQFPSHSVIEKGQTVTLRCDPISGHDNLYWYRRVMGKEIKFLLHFVKESKQDESGMPNNRFLAERTGGTYSTLKVQPAELEDSGVYFCASSQTYNEQFFGPGTRLTVL.

A note on this clonotype: One junction end disagrees with the germline gene, perhaps due to a read error. This chain connects TRBV4-1 to TRBJ2-1, with D tentatively TRBD2 (5 bases). The DNA end is a closer match to TRBJ2-5, so the J assignment may be wrong. The germline V gene has CDR1 MGHRA and CDR2 YSYEKL. This CDR3 region has 14 residues. CDR3 protein: CTSSQRGTEETQYF. As DNA, the CDR3 is TGCACCAGCAGCCAACGGGGAACCGAAGAGACCCAGTACTTC.

This clonotype appeared a few times. V usage is TRBV7-2 and J usage is TRBJ2-4, with a tentative D call TRBD1 (5 bases). The germline V gene has CDR1 SGHTA and CDR2 FQGNSA. CDR3 size: 15 residues. The V end was cut by 1 base, the J end by 4 bases, with 11 bases between. The CDR3 DNA reads TGTGCCAGCAGCTTAGAGGCAGGGATGAAAAACATTCAGTACTTC. Protein: CASSLEAGMKNIQYF. The variable domain in full, with the rest retrieved from reference TRBV7-2 and TRBJ2-4, is GAGVSQSPSNKVTEKGKDVELRCDPISGHTALYWYRQSLGQGLEFLIYFQGNSAPDKSGLPSDRFSAERTGGSVSTLTIQRTQQEDSAVYLCASSLEAGMKNIQYFGAGTRLSVL.

The V gene is TRBV20-1, the J gene TRBJ2-3; the match to TRBD2 covers 8 bases. The germline gives CDR1 DFQATT, CDR2 SNEGSKA (reference sequence). The CDR3 spans 14 residues. The trim removed 5 bases at V and 2 bases at J, leaving 6 bases unmatched. This chain's CDR3 is CSAQGLAATDTQYF. In nucleotides, the CDR3 is TGCAGTGCTCAAGGACTAGCAGCCACAGATACGCAGTATTTT.

V gene TRBV20-1 combines with J gene TRBJ2-1, with 10 bases matching TRBD2. Germline CDR1 DFQATT, CDR2 SNEGSKA (reference sequence). The CDR3 has 13 residues. V trimming: 2 bases; J trimming: 8 bases; junction bases outside the gene matches: 3. The CDR3, as DNA: TGCAGTGCTAGACTAGCGGGAGTTTATGAGCAGTTCTTC. It is translated as CSARLAGVYEQFF.

The chain has TRBV6-5 and TRBJ2-5; TRBD1 might be the D (6 bases). Per germline, CDR1 MNHEY and CDR2 SVGAGI. Trimming removed 2 bases from V and 1 base from J, with 20 bases in between. The CDR3 spans 18 residues. The CDR3 spells CASSYAASRGSAQETQYF. The CDR3 nucleotides read TGTGCCAGCAGTTACGCCGCGTCCAGGGGTTCCGCCCAAGAGACCCAGTACTTC.

This clonotype was counted between two and nine times. V and J are TRBV28 and TRBJ1-5; TRBD1 might be the D (6 bases). The germline gives CDR1 MDHEN, CDR2 SYDVKM. V dropped 2 bases and J dropped 7 bases, with 12 bases sitting between them. The CDR3 consists of 14 residues. The CDR3 is CASSLIGGTQPQHF. In nucleotides, the CDR3 is TGTGCCAGCAGTTTAATAGGCGGGACACAGCCCCAGCATTTT. Full variable domain (remainder filled in from reference TRBV28 and TRBJ1-5): DVKVTQSSRYLVKRTGEKVFLECVQDMDHENMFWYRQDPGLGLRLIYFSYDVKMKEKGDIPEGYSVSREKKERFSLILESASTNQTSMYLCASSLIGGTQPQHFGDGTRLSIL.

This clonotype was recorded a few times. The chain uses TRBV6-2 or TRBV6-3 and TRBJ2-7; D is uncertain. Germline values: CDR1 MNHEY, CDR2 SVGEGT. This CDR3 is built from 12 residues. V lost 10 bases and J lost 0, with 10 bases in between. CDR3 residues: CAISTSSYEQYF. CDR3 DNA: TGTGCCATCTCGACAAGCTCCTACGAGCAGTACTTC.

V gene TRBV7-3 combines with J gene TRBJ2-7, with D unclear. Germline CDR1 reads SGHTA; CDR2 reads FQGTGA. There are 15 residues in the CDR3. Trimming removed 5 bases from V and 3 bases from J, with 17 bases in between. The CDR3 loop is CASSKTSWGNYEQYF. CDR3 coding DNA: TGTGCCAGCAGCAAGACCTCTTGGGGTAACTACGAGCAGTACTTC.

This clonotype was seen more than once but under ten times. This rearrangement joins TRBV4-1 to TRBJ2-1, with D tentatively TRBD1 or TRBD2 (5 bases each). The J call is uncertain, as TRBJ2-5 better fits the DNA end. CDR1 and CDR2 from the germline V gene are MGHRA and YSYEKL. The CDR3 spans 14 residues. CDR3 in amino acids: CASSPGLGDETQYF. The CDR3 DNA reads TGCGCCAGCAGCCCAGGGTTGGGGGACGAGACCCAGTACTTC.

The rearrangement uses TRBV4-3 and TRBJ1-6; D may be TRBD1 (6 bases). Trimming shortened V by 0 bases and J by 10 bases, and 13 bases separated the two germline ends. The CDR3 covers 15 residues. CDR1 is LGHNA and CDR2 is YSLEER in the germline V gene. Here the CDR3 reads CASSQDGRGGSPLHF. CDR3 DNA sequence: TGCGCCAGCAGCCAAGATGGCAGGGGAGGCTCACCCCTCCACTTT.

The sample holds a few counts of this clonotype. The chain combines TRBV4-1 with TRBJ2-7; 9 nucleotides line up with TRBD2. V shed 1 base, J shed 4 bases, and the junction held 2 bases outside the gene matches. The CDR3 covers 14 residues. Germline CDR1 is MGHRA and CDR2 is YSYEKL. CDR3 bases: TGCGCCAGCAGCCAAGTTAGCGGGGGTTACGAGCAGTACTTC. Residues: CASSQVSGGYEQYF.

The table lists this clonotype with a few counts. This rearrangement joins TRBV7-9 to TRBJ2-4; D is unclear. This CDR3 has 17 residues. Germline V gene data show CDR1 as SEHNR and CDR2 as FQNEAQ (reference sequence). Trimming stripped 5 bases from V and 1 base from J, with 18 bases between. DNA of the CDR3: TGTGCCAGCAGCAAACGACAAGGTGACCTCGCCAAAAACATTCAGTACTTC. It encodes CASSKRQGDLAKNIQYF.

V and J are TRBV6-5 and TRBJ1-4; tentative D call: TRBD1 (5 bases). V shed 0 bases and J shed 4 bases, with 9 bases lying between them. This CDR3 contains 15 residues. Germline V gene data show CDR1 as MNHEY and CDR2 as SVGAGI. The CDR3: CASSYSGLLNEKLFF. Written as DNA, the CDR3 is TGTGCCAGCAGTTACTCGGGACTCCTTAATGAAAAACTGTTTTTT.

This clonotype occurred a few times. The chain carries TRBV20-1 and TRBJ2-1; TRBD2 matches at 7 bases. CDR1 and CDR2 (germline): DFQATT, SNEGSKA (reference sequence). The CDR3 consists of 15 residues. V lost 6 bases, J lost 3 bases, and 11 bases stayed unmatched. CDR3 in DNA: TGCAGTGCCCAATACCGGGAGGCGGTCTACAATGAGCAGTTCTTC. The encoded protein is CSAQYREAVYNEQFF.

Only a few counts were recorded for this clonotype. The rearrangement uses TRBV29-1 and TRBJ2-6, with D uncertain. Trimming took off 0 bases at V and 4 bases at J, with 13 bases between the two ends. CDR1 is SQVTM and CDR2 is ANQGSEA in the germline V gene. The length of the CDR3 is 16 residues. The CDR3 sequence is CSVEDKAVSGANVLTF. The CDR3 nucleotides read TGCAGCGTTGAAGATAAGGCGGTCTCGGGGGCCAACGTCCTGACTTTC.

The chain is built from TRBV29-1 and TRBJ2-5, with 7 bases that match TRBD2. V shed 2 bases and J 11 bases; nucleotides not matched to a gene: 11. This CDR3 spans 13 amino acids. Germline CDR1 reads SQVTM; CDR2 reads ANQGSEA. The CDR3 reads CSVESRQSGKQYF. CDR3 in DNA: TGCAGCGTTGAATCGCGACAGAGCGGGAAGCAGTACTTC.

In DNA, the CDR3 is TGCGCCAGCAGCTCCTACAGGGAGGATTCACCCCTCCACTTT. It encodes CASSSYREDSPLHF. This chain joins TRBV5-1 and TRBJ1-6; weak D call: TRBD1 (6 bases). CDR1 and CDR2 from the germline V gene are SGHRS and YFSETQ. The CDR3 extends over 14 amino acids. V lost 3 bases, J lost 8 bases, and 12 bases lay in between.

This clonotype has only a few counts. The rearrangement joins TRBV20-1 to TRBJ1-3; tentative D call: TRBD1 (6 bases). The germline V and J ends were trimmed by 2 bases and 3 bases, with 11 bases remaining between them. The CDR3 is 14 amino acids. Germline values: CDR1 DFQATT, CDR2 SNEGSKA (reference sequence). CDR3 protein: CSARLRGLGNTIYF. The DNA of the CDR3 is TGCAGTGCTAGATTGCGGGGGCTTGGAAACACCATATATTTT.

The rearrangement uses TRBV2 and TRBJ1-4, with D perhaps matching TRBD1 (5 bases). This CDR3 spans 12 amino acids. Germline loops: CDR1 SNHLY, CDR2 FYNNEI. The germline V and J ends were trimmed by 11 bases and 7 bases, with 14 bases remaining between them. The chain's CDR3 is CAARGDGEKLFF. The DNA for the CDR3 is TGTGCCGCACGGGGGGATGGTGAAAAACTGTTTTTT.

The rearrangement links TRBV9 to TRBJ2-5, with unresolved D. Germline V gene lookup returns CDR1 SGDLS and CDR2 YYNGEE. CDR3 length equals 14 residues. Trimming shortened V by 4 bases and J by 1 base, and 11 bases separated the two germline ends. CDR3 nucleotides: TGTGCCAGCAGCCCCAGAAGTCTCCAAGAGACCCAGTACTTC. Translation: CASSPRSLQETQYF.

The J gene is TRBJ2-7, the V gene TRBV6-5, with TRBD1 matching over 9 bases. Germline CDR1 is MNHEY and CDR2 is SVGAGI. V shed 6 bases, J shed 3 bases, and the junction held 6 bases outside the gene matches. The CDR3 sequence is 14 residues long. This CDR3 is CASSSGTGNYEQYF. In DNA, the CDR3 is TGTGCCAGCAGCTCTGGGACAGGGAACTACGAGCAGTACTTC.

The chain links TRBV4-2 to TRBJ2-5; 10 nucleotides match TRBD2. V shed 4 bases, J shed 2 bases, and the junction held 13 bases outside the gene matches. There are 18 residues in the CDR3. Germline V gene sequence: CDR1 LGHNA, CDR2 YNFKEQ. The CDR3 DNA reads TGTGCCAGCAGCCGAGCTCTAGCGGGAGAAGGGGGACAAGAGACCCAGTACTTC. Amino acid sequence: CASSRALAGEGGQETQYF.

This chain connects TRBV7-2 to TRBJ2-3, with D possibly being TRBD1 (6 bases). Germline V CDR1 and CDR2: SGHTA, FQGNSA. The CDR3 spans 14 residues. V dropped 4 bases and J dropped 0 bases, with 8 bases sitting between them. The CDR3, as DNA: TGTGCCAGCAGCTCACAGGGTAGCACAGATACGCAGTATTTT. Residues: CASSSQGSTDTQYF.